This record concerns one TCR beta chain sequence. What it binds is unknown. Losses at the gene ends were 2 bases for V and 2 bases for J; bases not matched to a gene: 10. Germline V gene lookup returns CDR1 SGHDT and CDR2 YYEEEE. CDR3 size: 17 residues. Measured with immunoSEQ multiplex PCR; TCRdb has only the in-frame clones, and not every one. The sample shows over 65,000 clones, 91% of them seen only once. The data were obtained in a study of graft-versus-host responses after intestinal transplantation. Overall study findings and caveats: Allograft clonal ratios (graft-versus-host to host-versus-graft) were high in patients who had graft-donor T cell macrochimerism. Recipient marrow harbored GvH clones, some of which surfaced first in ileum or blood. The study associated peak circulating GvH clone levels with early post-transplant HvG declines.

The rearrangement joins TRBV5-6 to TRBJ2-5, with 9 bases fitting TRBD2. The TCR sequence derives from a human donor who received an intestinal transplant. Specimen: unstimulated CD4+ T cells sorted from spleen or lymph node cells, collected before intestinal transplant. Here the CDR3 DNA reads TGTGCCAGCAGCTTCATACGACTAGCGGATGGACAAGAGACCCAGTACTTC. Amino acids: CASSFIRLADGQETQYF.